This T cell receptor beta chain emerged from a study of T cells in localized non-small cell lung cancer. The table came from immunoSEQ multiplex PCR; TCRdb's copy has only in-frame clones and leaves some out. This table holds over 40,000 clones, roughly 84% found once. V was cut by 6 bases and J by 0 bases, with 12 bases left in between. From germline, CDR1 is SEHNR and CDR2 FQNEAQ (reference sequence). The CDR3 spans 14 residues. This clone was found once. The antigen is unknown. The study, taken as a whole, reports: Clonality peaked in uninvolved adjacent lung rather than tumor. Longer survival (overall) was linked to higher T cell density in blood. One tumor region alone was sequenced, and heterogeneity therefore remains possible. Adjacent lung held a median roughly 60 of the top 100 tumor clones.

The receptor comes from a man aged 40 to 70 with stage III lung adenocarcinoma. The V and J genes are TRBV7-9 and TRBJ2-7; the D is unclear. This specimen consisted of peripheral blood mononuclear cells, obtained before any cancer treatment. In nucleotides, the CDR3 is TGTGCCAGCAGTCAAGTGACCGACTCCTACGAGCAGTACTTC. Protein: CASSQVTDSYEQYF. The whole variable domain, remainder taken from reference TRBV7-9 and TRBJ2-7, is DTGVSQNPRHKITKRGQNVTFRCDPISEHNRLYWYRQTLGQGPEFLTYFQNEAQLEKSRLLSDRFSAERPKGSFSTLEIQRTEQGDSAMYLCASSQVTDSYEQYFGPGTRLTVT.